This TCR beta chain was identified during a study of T cell responses to AZD1222 COVID-19 vaccine. Produced via immunoSEQ multiplex PCR; TCRdb's table is partial and in-frame only. This table holds around 140,000 clones, roughly nine tenths found once. Study observations and caveats: Donors were chiefly white British, with a greater number of females, and clonal diversity was perhaps underestimated. Spike-wide coverage was observed for vaccine-associated CD4 TCRs, with dominant responses at 160-218 and 743-854. At study baseline, merely more than 5 AZD1222 recipients were seropositive.

There are 15 residues in the CDR3. The V end lost 11 bases, the J end lost 1 base, and 20 bases lay between the germline ends. CDR1 and CDR2 from the germline V gene are LNHDA and SQIVND (reference sequence). Concerning this clone: The antigen is undetermined.

The input for sequencing was peripheral blood, taken 28 days after the second AZD1222 dose. The gene calls are TRBV19 and TRBJ2-5; possible D gene TRBD2, 5 bases. The source of this sequence is an adult who received the AZD1222 COVID-19 vaccine. CDR3 coding DNA: TGTGCCGGGGAGAGTCCCCGCGCCCGCCAAGAGACCCAGTACTTC. Encoded protein: CAGESPRARQETQYF.